Sequencing of this TCR beta chain was carried out in a study of cytomegalovirus exposure and HLA in healthy donors. Overall study findings and caveats: According to an earlier analysis, most TCR beta V segments yielded productive rearrangements about 87% or about 30% of the time.

This CDR3 region has 13 residues. The V gene's germline CDR1 is SGHNT and CDR2 YENEEA. A multiplex PCR was run with 60 Vbeta primers and 13 Jbeta primers. Data came from immunoSEQ multiplex PCR; TCRdb stores just in-frame clones and leaves some out. Of approximately 130,000 clones listed, roughly 83% were seen once; the top ten hold approximately 1.5%. As concerns this clone: The antigen is undetermined. The junction departs from germline at one end; a sequencing error may be responsible.

The chain combines TRBV11-3 with TRBJ2-2; weak D call: TRBD1 (6 bases). Sequences were obtained from PBMCs. The origin of this receptor is a middle-aged man in good health and CMV-seronegative. The CDR3 is CASSVRGTEELFF. CDR3 DNA sequence: TGTGCCAGCAGCGTCAGGGGAACCGAGGAGCTGTTTTTT.